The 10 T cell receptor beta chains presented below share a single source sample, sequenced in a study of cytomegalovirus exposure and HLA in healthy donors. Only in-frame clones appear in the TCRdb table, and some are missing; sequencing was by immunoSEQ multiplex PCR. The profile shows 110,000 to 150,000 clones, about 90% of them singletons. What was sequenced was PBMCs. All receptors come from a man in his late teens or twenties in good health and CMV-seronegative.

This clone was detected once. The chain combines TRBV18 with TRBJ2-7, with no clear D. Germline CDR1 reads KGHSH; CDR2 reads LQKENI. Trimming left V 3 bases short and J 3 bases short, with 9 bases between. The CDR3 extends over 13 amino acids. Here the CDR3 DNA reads TGTGCCAGCTCACCCCCTACGCTCTACGAGCAGTACTTC. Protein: CASSPPTLYEQYF.

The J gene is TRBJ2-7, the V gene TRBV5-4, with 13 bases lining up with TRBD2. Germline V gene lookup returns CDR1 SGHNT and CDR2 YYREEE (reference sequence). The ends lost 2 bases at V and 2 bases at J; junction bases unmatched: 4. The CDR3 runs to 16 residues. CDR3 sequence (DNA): TGTGCCAGCAGCTTCGGGACTAGCGGGGATACCTACGAGCAGTACTTC. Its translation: CASSFGTSGDTYEQYF.

CDR3 amino acids: CASTGQGFTGELFF. The CDR3 bases are TGTGCCAGCACCGGACAGGGATTCACCGGGGAGCTGTTTTTT. The chain joins TRBV7-9 to TRBJ2-2, with 8 bases matching TRBD1. Germline values: CDR1 SEHNR, CDR2 FQNEAQ (reference sequence). The CDR3 is made up of 14 amino acids. V lost 7 bases, J lost 4 bases, and 5 bases stayed unmatched. The full variable domain, in which reference TRBV7-9 and TRBJ2-2 provide the parts outside the CDR3, is DTGVSQNPRHKITKRGQNVTFRCDPISEHNRLYWYRQTLGQGPEFLTYFQNEAQLEKSRLLSDRFSAERPKGSFSTLEIQRTEQGDSAMYLCASTGQGFTGELFFGEGSRLTVL.

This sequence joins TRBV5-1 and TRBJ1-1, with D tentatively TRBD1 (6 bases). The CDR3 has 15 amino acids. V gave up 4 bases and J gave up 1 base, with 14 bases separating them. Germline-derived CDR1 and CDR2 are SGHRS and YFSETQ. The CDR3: CASSVLQGTNTEAFF. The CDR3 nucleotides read TGCGCCAGCAGCGTTCTACAGGGAACGAACACTGAAGCTTTCTTT.

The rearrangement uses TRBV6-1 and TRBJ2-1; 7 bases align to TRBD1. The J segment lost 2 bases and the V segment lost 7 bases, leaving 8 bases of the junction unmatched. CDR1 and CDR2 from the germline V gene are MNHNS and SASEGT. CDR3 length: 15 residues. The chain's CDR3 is CASIEVGTAYNEQFF. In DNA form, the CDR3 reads TGTGCCAGCATCGAAGTTGGGACAGCCTACAATGAGCAGTTCTTC.

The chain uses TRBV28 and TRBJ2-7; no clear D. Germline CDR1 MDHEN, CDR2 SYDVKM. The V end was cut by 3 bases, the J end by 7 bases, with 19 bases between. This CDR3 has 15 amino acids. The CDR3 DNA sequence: TGTGCCAGCAGTTTCGGCACGGTTACGTCGCGGGAGCAGTACTTC. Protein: CASSFGTVTSREQYF.

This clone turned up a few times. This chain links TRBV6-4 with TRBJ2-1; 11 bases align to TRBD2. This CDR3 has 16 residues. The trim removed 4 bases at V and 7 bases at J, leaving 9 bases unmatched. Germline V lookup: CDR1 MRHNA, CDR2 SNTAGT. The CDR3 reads CASSVHSGGAANEQFF. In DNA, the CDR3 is TGTGCCAGCAGTGTCCATAGCGGGGGGGCCGCAAATGAGCAGTTCTTC.

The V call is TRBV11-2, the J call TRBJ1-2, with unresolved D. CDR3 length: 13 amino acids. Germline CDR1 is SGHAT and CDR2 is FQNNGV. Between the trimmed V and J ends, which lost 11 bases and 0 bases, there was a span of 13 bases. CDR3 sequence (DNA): TGTGCCTCGCGGAAAGTAGCTAACTATGGCTACACCTTC. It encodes CASRKVANYGYTF.

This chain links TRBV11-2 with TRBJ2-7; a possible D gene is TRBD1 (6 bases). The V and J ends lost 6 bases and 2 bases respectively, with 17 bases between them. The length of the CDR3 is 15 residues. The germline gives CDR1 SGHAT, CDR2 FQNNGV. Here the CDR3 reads CASSPRTAPTYEQYF. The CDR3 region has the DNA TGTGCCAGCAGTCCTAGGACAGCGCCAACCTACGAGCAGTACTTC.

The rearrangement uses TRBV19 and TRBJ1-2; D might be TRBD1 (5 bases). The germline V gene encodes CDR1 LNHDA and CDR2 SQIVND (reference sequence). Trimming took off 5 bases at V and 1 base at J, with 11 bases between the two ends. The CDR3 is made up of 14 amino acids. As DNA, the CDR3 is TGTGCCAGTAGTGCGGGGACTCTTAACTATGGCTACACCTTC. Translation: CASSAGTLNYGYTF.